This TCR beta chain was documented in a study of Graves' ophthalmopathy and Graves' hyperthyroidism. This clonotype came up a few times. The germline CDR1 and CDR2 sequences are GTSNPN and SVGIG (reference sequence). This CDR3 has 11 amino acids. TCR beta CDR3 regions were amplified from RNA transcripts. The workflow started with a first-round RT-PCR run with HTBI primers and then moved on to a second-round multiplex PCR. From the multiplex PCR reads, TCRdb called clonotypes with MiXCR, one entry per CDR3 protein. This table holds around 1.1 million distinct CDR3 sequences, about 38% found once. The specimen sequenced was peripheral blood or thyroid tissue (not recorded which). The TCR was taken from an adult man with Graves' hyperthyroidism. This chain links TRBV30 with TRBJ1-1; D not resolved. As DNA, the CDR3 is TGTGCATTTACCAGGAACACTGAAGCTTTCTTT. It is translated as CAFTRNTEAFF.